This T cell receptor beta chain was retrieved from a study of coeliac disease. About the study: Coeliac patients had active, refractory type I, or gluten-free-diet-controlled disease. Findings and limits, study-wide: Published gliadin-specific TRB sequences appeared in about 45% of the 18 coeliac samples, 1 of 6 controls.

Germline CDR1 reads MDHEN; CDR2 reads SYDVKM. CDR3 length: 16 residues. J was trimmed by 2 bases and V by 5 bases; bases with no gene match: 7. This clone ranks as large. What it binds is not known. The protocol was immunoSEQ multiplex PCR, while the TCRdb copy is restricted to in-frame clones and leaves out a portion. Of roughly 7,900 clones in the sample, 63% are singletons; the top ten hold about 3.3%. The clonotype originates from a woman between 55 and 75 years old with active celiac disease. The chain is built from TRBV28 and TRBJ2-7; 12 bases are shared with TRBD1. Sequences were obtained from lamina propria lymphocytes from the gut. The CDR3 DNA reads TGTGCCAGCAGTCACCGGGACAGGGGGCGTACCTACGAGCAGTACTTC. It translates to CASSHRDRGRTYEQYF.